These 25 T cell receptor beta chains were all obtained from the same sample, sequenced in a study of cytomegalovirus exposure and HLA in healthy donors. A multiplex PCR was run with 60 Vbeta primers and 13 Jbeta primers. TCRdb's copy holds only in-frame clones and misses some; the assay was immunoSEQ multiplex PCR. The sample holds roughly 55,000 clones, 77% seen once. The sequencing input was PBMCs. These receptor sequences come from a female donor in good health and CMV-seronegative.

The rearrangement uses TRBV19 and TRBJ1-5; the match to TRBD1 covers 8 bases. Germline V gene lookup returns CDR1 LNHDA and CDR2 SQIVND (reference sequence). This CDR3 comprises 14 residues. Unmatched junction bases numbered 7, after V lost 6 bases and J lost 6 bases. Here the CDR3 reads CASRQDRAGQPQHF. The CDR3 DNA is TGTGCCAGTAGACAGGACAGGGCTGGTCAGCCCCAGCATTTT. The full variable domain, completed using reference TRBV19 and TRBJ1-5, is DGGITQSPKYLFRKEGQNVTLSCEQNLNHDAMYWYRQDPGQGLRLIYYSQIVNDFQKGDIAEGYSVSREKKESFPLTVTSAQKNPTAFYLCASRQDRAGQPQHFGDGTRLSIL.

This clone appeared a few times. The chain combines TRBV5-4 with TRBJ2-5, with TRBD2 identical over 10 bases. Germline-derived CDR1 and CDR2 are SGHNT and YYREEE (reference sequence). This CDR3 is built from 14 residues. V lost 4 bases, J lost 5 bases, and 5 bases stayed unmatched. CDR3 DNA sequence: TGTGCCAGCAGCGGACCACTAGCGGGGGAGACCCAGTACTTC. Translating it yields CASSGPLAGETQYF.

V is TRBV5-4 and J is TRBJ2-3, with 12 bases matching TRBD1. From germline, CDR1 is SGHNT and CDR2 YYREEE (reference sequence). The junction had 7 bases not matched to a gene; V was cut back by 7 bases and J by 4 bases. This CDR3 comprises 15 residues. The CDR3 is CASAYGTGGADTQYF. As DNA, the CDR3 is TGTGCCAGCGCCTACGGGACAGGGGGCGCAGATACGCAGTATTTT.

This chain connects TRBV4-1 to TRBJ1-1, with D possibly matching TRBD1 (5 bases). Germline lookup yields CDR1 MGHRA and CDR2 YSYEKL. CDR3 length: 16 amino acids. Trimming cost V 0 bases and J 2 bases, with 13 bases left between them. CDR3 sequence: CASSQEIAGSNTEAFF. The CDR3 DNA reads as TGCGCCAGCAGCCAAGAGATAGCAGGGTCAAACACTGAAGCTTTCTTT.

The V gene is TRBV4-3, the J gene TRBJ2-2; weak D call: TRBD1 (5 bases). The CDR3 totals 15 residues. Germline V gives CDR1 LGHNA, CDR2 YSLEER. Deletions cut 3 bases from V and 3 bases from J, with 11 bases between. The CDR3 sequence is CASSQSDSYTGELFF. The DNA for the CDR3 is TGCGCCAGCAGCCAGTCCGACAGTTACACCGGGGAGCTGTTTTTT.

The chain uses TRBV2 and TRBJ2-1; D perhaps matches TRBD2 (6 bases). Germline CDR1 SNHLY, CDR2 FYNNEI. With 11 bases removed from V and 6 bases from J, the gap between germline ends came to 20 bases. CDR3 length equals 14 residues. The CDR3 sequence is CASAPRDSLNEQFF. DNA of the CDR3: TGTGCCTCGGCACCCCGGGACTCCCTCAATGAGCAGTTCTTC.

CDR3 sequence (DNA): TGTGCCAGCACAATCTTGCCAACAGGGGGCACTGAAGCTTTCTTT. It encodes CASTILPTGGTEAFF. The chain is built from TRBV11-1 and TRBJ1-1; 8 bases agree with TRBD1. The CDR3 runs 15 residues. Unmatched junction bases numbered 11, after V lost 7 bases and J lost 4 bases. Per the germline V gene, CDR1 is SGHAT and CDR2 is FQDESV (reference sequence).

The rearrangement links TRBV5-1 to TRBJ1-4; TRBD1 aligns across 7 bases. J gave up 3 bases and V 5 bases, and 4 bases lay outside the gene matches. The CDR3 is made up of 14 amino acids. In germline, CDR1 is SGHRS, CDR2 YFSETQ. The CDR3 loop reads CASRPDRANEKLFF. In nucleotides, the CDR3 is TGCGCCAGCAGGCCCGACAGGGCTAATGAAAAACTGTTTTTT.

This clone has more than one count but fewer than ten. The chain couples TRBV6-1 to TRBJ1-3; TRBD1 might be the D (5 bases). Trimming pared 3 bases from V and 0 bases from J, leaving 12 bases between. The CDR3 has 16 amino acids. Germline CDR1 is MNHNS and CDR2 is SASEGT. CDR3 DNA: TGTGCCAGCAGTGATAGAGGGGACTTCTCTGGAAACACCATATATTTT. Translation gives CASSDRGDFSGNTIYF.

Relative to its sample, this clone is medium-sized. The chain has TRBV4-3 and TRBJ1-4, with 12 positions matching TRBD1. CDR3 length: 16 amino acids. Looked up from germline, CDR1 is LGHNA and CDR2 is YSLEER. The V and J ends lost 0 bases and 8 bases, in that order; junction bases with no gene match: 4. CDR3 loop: CASSQDTGTGGEKLFF. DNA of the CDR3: TGCGCCAGCAGCCAAGATACCGGGACAGGGGGCGAAAAACTGTTTTTT.

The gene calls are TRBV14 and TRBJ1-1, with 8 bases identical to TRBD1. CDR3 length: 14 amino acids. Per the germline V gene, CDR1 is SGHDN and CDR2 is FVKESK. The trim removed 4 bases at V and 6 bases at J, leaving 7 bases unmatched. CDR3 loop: CASSLVQGASEAFF. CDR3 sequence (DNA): TGTGCCAGCAGCCTAGTGCAGGGGGCCTCTGAAGCTTTCTTT.

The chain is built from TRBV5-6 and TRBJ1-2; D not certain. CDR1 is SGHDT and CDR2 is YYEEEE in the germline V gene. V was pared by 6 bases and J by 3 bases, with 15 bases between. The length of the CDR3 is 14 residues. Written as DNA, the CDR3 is TGTGCCAGCACCCCCGGAGCGGTCGACTATGGCTACACCTTC. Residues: CASTPGAVDYGYTF.

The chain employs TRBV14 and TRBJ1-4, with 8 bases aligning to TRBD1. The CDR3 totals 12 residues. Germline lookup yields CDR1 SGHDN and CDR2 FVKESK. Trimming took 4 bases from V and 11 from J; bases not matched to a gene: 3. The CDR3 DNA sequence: TGTGCCAGCAGCCGGGACAGGCGCAAACTGTTTTTT. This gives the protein CASSRDRRKLFF.

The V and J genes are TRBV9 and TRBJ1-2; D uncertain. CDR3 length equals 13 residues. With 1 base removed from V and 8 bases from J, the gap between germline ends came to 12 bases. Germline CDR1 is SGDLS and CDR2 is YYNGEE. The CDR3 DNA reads TGTGCCAGCAGCGTATCTTGGGGAGGAGGCTACACCTTC. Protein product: CASSVSWGGGYTF. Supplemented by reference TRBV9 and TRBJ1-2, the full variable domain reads DSGVTQTPKHLITATGQRVTLRCSPRSGDLSVYWYQQSLDQGLQFLIQYYNGEERAKGNILERFSAQQFPDLHSELNLSSLELGDSALYFCASSVSWGGGYTFGSGTRLTVV.

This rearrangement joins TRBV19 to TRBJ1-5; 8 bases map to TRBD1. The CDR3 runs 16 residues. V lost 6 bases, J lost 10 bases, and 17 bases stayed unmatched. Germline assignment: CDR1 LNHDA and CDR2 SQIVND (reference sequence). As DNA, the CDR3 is TGTGCCAGTAGGGGTAAAAGGACAGGGACCTCTTCACCCCAGCATTTT. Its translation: CASRGKRTGTSSPQHF.

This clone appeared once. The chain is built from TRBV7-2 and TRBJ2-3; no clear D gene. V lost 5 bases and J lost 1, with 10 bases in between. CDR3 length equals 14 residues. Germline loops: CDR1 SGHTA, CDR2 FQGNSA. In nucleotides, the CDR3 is TGTGCCAGCAGCCCACGACAAGGCACAGATACGCAGTATTTT. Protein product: CASSPRQGTDTQYF.

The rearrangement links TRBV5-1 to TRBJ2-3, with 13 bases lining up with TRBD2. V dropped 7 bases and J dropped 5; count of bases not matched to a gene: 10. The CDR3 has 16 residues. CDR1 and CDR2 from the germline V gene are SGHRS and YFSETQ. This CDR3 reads CASGGLAGAAGDTQYF. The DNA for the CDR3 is TGCGCCAGCGGAGGACTAGCGGGGGCTGCGGGAGATACGCAGTATTTT.

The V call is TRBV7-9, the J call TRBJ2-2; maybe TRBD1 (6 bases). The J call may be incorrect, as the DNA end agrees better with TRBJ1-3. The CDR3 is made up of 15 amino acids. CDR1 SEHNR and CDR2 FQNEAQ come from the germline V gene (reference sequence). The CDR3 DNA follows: TGTGCCAGCAGCTCCGACAGGTTGATAGGAAACACCATATATTTT. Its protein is CASSSDRLIGNTIYF.

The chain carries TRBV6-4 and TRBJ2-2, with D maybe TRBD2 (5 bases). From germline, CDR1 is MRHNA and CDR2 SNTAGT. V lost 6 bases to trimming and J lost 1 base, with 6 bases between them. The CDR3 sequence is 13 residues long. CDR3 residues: CASRAGNTGELFF. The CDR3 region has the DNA TGTGCCAGCAGGGCGGGGAACACCGGGGAGCTGTTTTTT.

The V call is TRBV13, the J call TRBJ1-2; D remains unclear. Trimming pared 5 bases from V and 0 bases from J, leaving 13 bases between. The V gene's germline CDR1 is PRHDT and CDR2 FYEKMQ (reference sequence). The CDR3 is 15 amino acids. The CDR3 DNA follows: TGTGCCAGCAGCATTAAACCCCTAACTAACTATGGCTACACCTTC. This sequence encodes CASSIKPLTNYGYTF.

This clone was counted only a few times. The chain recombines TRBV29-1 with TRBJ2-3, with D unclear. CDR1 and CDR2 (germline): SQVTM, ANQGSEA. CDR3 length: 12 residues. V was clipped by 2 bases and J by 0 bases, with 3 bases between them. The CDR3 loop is CSVESSTDTQYF. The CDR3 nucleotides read TGCAGCGTTGAATCTAGCACAGATACGCAGTATTTT.

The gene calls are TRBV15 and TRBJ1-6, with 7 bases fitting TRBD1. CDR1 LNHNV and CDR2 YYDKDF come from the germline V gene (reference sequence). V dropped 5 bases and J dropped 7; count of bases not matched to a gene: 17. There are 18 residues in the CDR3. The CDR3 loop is CATSSPPLRSGGNSPLHF. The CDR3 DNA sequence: TGTGCCACCAGCTCCCCACCCCTCAGGTCAGGGGGGAATTCACCCCTCCACTTT.

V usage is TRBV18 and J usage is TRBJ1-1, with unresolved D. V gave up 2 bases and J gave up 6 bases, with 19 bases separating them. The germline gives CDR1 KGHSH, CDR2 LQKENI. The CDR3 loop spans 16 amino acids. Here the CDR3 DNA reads TGTGCCAGCTCACCAGAGACTGCCCCGAGCGGGGCTGAAGCTTTCTTT. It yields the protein CASSPETAPSGAEAFF.

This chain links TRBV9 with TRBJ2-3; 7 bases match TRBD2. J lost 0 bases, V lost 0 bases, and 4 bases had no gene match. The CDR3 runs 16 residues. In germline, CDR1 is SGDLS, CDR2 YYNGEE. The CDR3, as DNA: TGTGCCAGCAGCGTAGGTCTTAGCGGGAGCACAGATACGCAGTATTTT. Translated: CASSVGLSGSTDTQYF.

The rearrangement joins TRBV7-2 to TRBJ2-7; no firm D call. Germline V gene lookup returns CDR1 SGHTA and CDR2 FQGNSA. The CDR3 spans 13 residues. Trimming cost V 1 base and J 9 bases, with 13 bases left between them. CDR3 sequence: CASSLGSVGAQYF. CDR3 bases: TGTGCCAGCAGCTTAGGATCCGTCGGAGCGCAGTACTTC.